This T cell receptor (beta chain) comes out of a study of blood T cell repertoires in COVID-19. The overall study: Spain, Italy and the United States supplied samples that represented acute and convalescent COVID-19. PBMCs, B-cell-depleted T cells, or T cells were the source of the cDNA or gDNA that made up the material.

CDR1 and CDR2 (germline): KGHSH, LQKENI. Deletions cut 5 bases from V and 1 base from J, with 18 bases between. The CDR3 spans 16 residues. Some clones are missing from TCRdb's copy, which holds only in-frame ones; the method was immunoSEQ multiplex PCR. The data show approximately 250,000 clones, roughly 80% seen once. The J gene is TRBJ2-7, the V gene TRBV18; the D gene is possibly TRBD2 (5 bases). This clonotype was sampled from a woman in her fifties or sixties with acute or convalescent COVID-19. The specimen sequenced was peripheral blood. The CDR3 DNA sequence: TGTGCCAGCTCATTCGGAGGACTCTACCTTTCCTACGAGCAGTACTTC. Translation: CASSFGGLYLSYEQYF.